This T cell receptor (beta chain) derives from a study of tumor-infiltrating lymphocytes in oesophageal squamous cell carcinoma. The CDR3 consists of 15 residues. From germline, CDR1 is SGHVS and CDR2 FQNEAQ. V lost 5 bases, J lost 0 bases, and 11 bases lay in between. MiXCR was run by TCRdb on the PCR reads, yielding one entry per CDR3 protein. The sample consists of about 10,000 distinct CDR3 sequences, roughly 60% of them appearing once. This receptor was identified in a male donor with esophageal squamous cell carcinoma. J is TRBJ1-5 and V is TRBV7-8; no reliable D call. The sample taken for sequencing was esophageal tumor tissue. The CDR3 spells CASSRSDYSNQPQHF. The CDR3 region has the DNA TGTGCCAGCAGCCGATCAGATTATAGCAATCAGCCCCAGCATTTT.